This TCR beta chain derives from a study of blood T cell repertoires in COVID-19 (dated by TCRdb to about 2020). As for the study more broadly: Collaborator samples came from the United States, Italy and Spain and covered acute and convalescent phases of COVID-19. The prospective study material was composed of cDNA or gDNA derived from T cells, B-cell-depleted T cells, or PBMCs. Deeply sampled blood TCRbeta repertoires from subjects exposed to, actively infected with, or recovered from COVID-19 were included in the dataset. The repertoires were released in a freely available public database meant as a resource for research on the immune response to SARS-CoV-2. The samples were drawn from two sources: the first 160 participants of the ongoing ImmuneRACE study, and fewer than 1,500 subjects contributed by 6 global collaborators. Nearly every sample came with metadata listing a de-identified subject ID, COVID-19 status, age in years and sex. HLA class I and class II types, where available, came from metadata supplied by the sample provider rather than from assay-based typing.

Beyond this particular receptor, the publication reports: How much clinical and demographic metadata was included differed by source and by participant, and the metadata was provided uncurated.

Trimming takes 3 bases from V and 0 bases from J, and the germline ends sit 13 bases apart. There are 16 amino acids in the CDR3, from cysteine to phenylalanine inclusive. CDR3 DNA only is kept here, 48 bases in frame from base 1. Per the germline V gene (reference sequence), SGHNT is the CDR1 and YYREEE is the CDR2. The immunoSEQ Assay, a bias-controlled multiplex PCR, was used to amplify TCRbeta CDR3 regions from genomic DNA. Turning to the authors' computational methods: Within the assay, amplification of reference gene primers was used to estimate how many nucleated cells each sample contained. To quantify the absolute abundance of each unique TCRbeta CDR3 rearrangement, sequence reads were collapsed and filtered. For each sample, productive Simpson clonality was calculated as the square root of Simpson's diversity index across productive rearrangements. Imported from immuneACCESS, the table was reduced by TCRdb to in-frame sequences with V and J called. These copies leave out some clones; in studies compared against another copy, an unresolved V gene accounts for under half, and the cause of the remainder is not known. V and J calls and clone size are those listed in that table; D and trimming were worked out from the DNA. The sample yields around 27,000 clones; roughly 83% were counted once. Of the sample, about 25% falls within the top ten clones.

The collaborating institutions used their own protocols to collect whole blood in K2EDTA tubes. Collaborator samples were shipped for TCRbeta analysis as frozen whole blood, isolated PBMCs, or DNA extracted from either sample type. As regards this clone: What this receptor recognizes is not known. No clone much larger than this one lies a single base away; base qualities are absent.

The V and J segments used are TRBV5-4 and TRBJ2-1, with a tentative D gene TRBD2 over 6 matching bases. This clonotype originated in a man between 70 and 80 years old with active COVID-19. The sequenced sample consisted of peripheral blood. This receptor has the CDR3 CASSYFGGSSYNEQFF. The bases are TGTGCCAGCAGCTATTTCGGGGGTAGCTCCTACAATGAGCAGTTCTTC.